This T cell receptor (beta chain) was sequenced in a study of blood T cell repertoires in COVID-19. At the level of the study: From the United States, Italy and Spain came samples of acute and convalescent COVID-19. The cDNA or gDNA used as material had been derived from T cells, B-cell-depleted T cells, or PBMCs.

Under the authors' procedure: Nucleated cell counts were estimated from reference gene primer amplification. The repertoire was sequenced with immunoSEQ multiplex PCR; TCRdb's copy has only in-frame clones and lacks some. The V and J calls and clone size are taken from that table; D and trimming were inferred from the DNA. Of approximately 220,000 clones listed, about four fifths are singletons. The CDR3 extends over 13 amino acids. The germline gives CDR1 MNHEY, CDR2 SMNVEV (reference sequence). Trimming shortened V by 1 base and J by 4 bases, and 6 bases separated the two germline ends. The specimen was PBMCs or T cells enriched from blood (not recorded which). The sequence derives from a middle-aged woman who had been exposed to COVID-19. The V call is TRBV27, the J call TRBJ2-3, with D unresolved. CDR3 in amino acids: CASSLLVADTQYF. As DNA, the CDR3 is TGTGCCAGCAGTTTATTAGTGGCAGATACGCAGTATTTT.